This entry describes one T cell receptor beta chain. Antigen unknown. In alopecia areata patients, both lesional scalp punch biopsies and peripheral blood were collected. PBMCs were stained for CD3, CD4 and CD8, and CD4+ and CD8+ T cells were sorted. This specimen comes from a study of CD8+ T cells in alopecia areata. Regarding the study as a whole: Clonality exceeded that of normal scalp in lesional scalp, most notably in alopecia totalis/universalis. Sequence data from scalp samples additionally include resident alphabeta T cells of normal skin.

Extraction and reverse transcription of RNA yielded cDNA as the sequencing template. TCRdb's table, derived via immunoSEQ multiplex PCR, lists solely in-frame clones and lacks some. The sample carries approximately 99,000 clones, 50% to 60% recorded once. Germline V gene lookup returns CDR1 MDHEN and CDR2 SYDVKM. V shed 7 bases and J 4 bases; nucleotides not matched to a gene: 15. The CDR3 has 17 amino acids. J is TRBJ2-5 and V is TRBV28; 10 bases line up with TRBD1. The TCR was taken from a human donor with alopecia areata. The material sequenced was NKG2D-low CD8+ T cells sorted from blood. CDR3 loop: CASTRNEDRGHGETQYF. CDR3 coding DNA: TGTGCCAGCACACGAAACGAAGACAGGGGGCATGGAGAGACCCAGTACTTC.